Below are 3 T cell receptor beta chains sequenced from a single sample in a study of control samples from healthy donors and cancer patients. Generated by immunoSEQ multiplex PCR, the TCRdb table keeps only in-frame clones and is missing some. Of approximately 100,000 clones in the sample, around 89% were seen once. What was sequenced was PBMCs. These receptors originate from a man in his 60s with lung cancer.

The chain is built from TRBV5-1 and TRBJ1-4; the D is unclear. Trimming cost V 4 bases and J 2 bases, with 12 bases left between them. There are 15 residues in the CDR3. Germline-derived CDR1 and CDR2 are SGHRS and YFSETQ. CDR3 amino acids: CASSASSATNEKLFF. CDR3 bases: TGCGCCAGCAGCGCCTCTAGCGCGACTAATGAAAAACTGTTTTTT.

V usage is TRBV10-2 and J usage is TRBJ2-2; 14 bases agree with TRBD2. This CDR3 region has 16 residues. CDR1 is WSHSY, CDR2 SAAADI, per germline. V trimming: 5 bases; J trimming: 7 bases; junction bases outside the gene matches: 6. The CDR3 DNA reads as TGCGCCAGCAGTCCGACTAGCGGGGGGGAGGACGGGGAGCTGTTTTTT. The encoded protein is CASSPTSGGEDGELFF.

The chain recombines TRBV30 with TRBJ1-6; D might be TRBD1 (5 bases). CDR3 length: 15 residues. Per the germline V gene, CDR1 is GTSNPN and CDR2 is SVGIG (reference sequence). V lost 0 bases to trimming and J lost 4 bases, with 10 bases between them. This CDR3 is CAWSVDGAYNSPLHF. The CDR3 DNA sequence: TGTGCCTGGAGTGTTGACGGGGCGTATAATTCACCCCTCCACTTT.